Reported below is one T cell receptor beta chain. Its specificity is unknown. This entry is derived from a study of shared clonotypes between healthy human individuals. At the level of the study: Aged between 18 and 49, the donors were a couple of women and three men.

Study-wide results and caveats: Few donors limited the genetic and exposure-history diversity represented.

The split of CD4+ cells yielded CD45RA+ naive and CD45RA-negative memory subsets. Trimming left V 5 bases short and J 10 bases short, with 17 bases between. Germline V gene data show CDR1 as SGHAT and CDR2 as FQNNGV. The CDR3 totals 14 residues. Generated by immunoSEQ multiplex PCR, the TCRdb table keeps only in-frame clones and is missing some. In the table there are about 2 million clones, roughly 96% of which are singletons. The V gene is TRBV11-2, the J gene TRBJ1-4, with TRBD1 as a possible D gene (6 bases). The TCR comes from a man between 18 and 29 years old in good health. The source material was naive CD4+ T cells sorted from blood. Regarding subset: CD45RA+ positively selected. In DNA, the CDR3 is TGTGCCAGCAGCGGGTCCCCAGGGGTAGGAAAACTGTTTTTT. Translated: CASSGSPGVGKLFF.